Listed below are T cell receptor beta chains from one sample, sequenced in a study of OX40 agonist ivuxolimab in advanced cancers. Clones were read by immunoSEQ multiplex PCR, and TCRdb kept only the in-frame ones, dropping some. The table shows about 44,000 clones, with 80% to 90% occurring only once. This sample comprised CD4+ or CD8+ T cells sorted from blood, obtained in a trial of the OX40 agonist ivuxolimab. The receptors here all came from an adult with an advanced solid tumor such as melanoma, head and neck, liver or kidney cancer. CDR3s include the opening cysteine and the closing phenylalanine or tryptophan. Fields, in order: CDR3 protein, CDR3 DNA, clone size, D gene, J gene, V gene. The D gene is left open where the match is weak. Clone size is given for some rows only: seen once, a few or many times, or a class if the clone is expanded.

CDR3 protein: CASSRTGLGTEAFF; CDR3 DNA: TGTGCCAGCAGCCGGACAGGGTTGGGCACTGAAGCTTTCTTT; clone size: -; D gene: TRBD1; J gene: TRBJ1-1; V gene: TRBV11-3
CDR3 protein: CASSPGWELFF; CDR3 DNA: TGTGCCAGCTCGCCGGGCTGGGAGCTGTTTTTT; clone size: -; D gene: -; J gene: TRBJ2-2; V gene: TRBV7-9
CDR3 protein: CASSIGSGQGYEQYF; CDR3 DNA: TGTGCCAGTAGTATAGGATCGGGACAGGGCTACGAGCAGTACTTC; clone size: -; D gene: TRBD1; J gene: TRBJ2-7; V gene: TRBV19
CDR3 protein: CASSSDGLFF; CDR3 DNA: TGTGCCAGCAGTAGCGACGGTCTGTTTTTT; clone size: once; D gene: -; J gene: TRBJ1-4; V gene: TRBV6-1
CDR3 protein: CASSLNGAGELFF; CDR3 DNA: TGTGCCAGCAGTTTGAATGGTGCCGGGGAGCTGTTTTTT; clone size: -; D gene: -; J gene: TRBJ2-2; V gene: TRBV27
CDR3 protein: CASSDGTVYGYTF; CDR3 DNA: TGTGCCAGCAGTGACGGGACGGTCTATGGCTACACCTTC; clone size: -; D gene: -; J gene: TRBJ1-2; V gene: TRBV6-4
CDR3 protein: CASSPGTARKNTGELFF; CDR3 DNA: TGTGCCAGCTCACCGGGGACGGCTAGAAAGAACACCGGGGAGCTGTTTTTT; clone size: -; D gene: -; J gene: TRBJ2-2; V gene: TRBV18
CDR3 protein: CASSRTSGKETQYF; CDR3 DNA: TGTGCCAGCAGCCGGACTAGCGGAAAAGAGACCCAGTACTTC; clone size: -; D gene: TRBD2; J gene: TRBJ2-5; V gene: TRBV11-2
CDR3 protein: CASSQESGGAVSYEQYF; CDR3 DNA: TGCGCCAGCAGCCAAGAGAGCGGGGGGGCCGTATCCTACGAGCAGTACTTC; clone size: -; D gene: TRBD2; J gene: TRBJ2-7; V gene: TRBV4-1
CDR3 protein: CASSVGGYTEAFF; CDR3 DNA: TGTGCCAGCAGCGTGGGGGGCTACACTGAAGCTTTCTTT; clone size: -; D gene: -; J gene: TRBJ1-1; V gene: TRBV9